This T cell receptor (beta chain) stems from a study of cytomegalovirus exposure and HLA in healthy donors. After removal of 0 bases from V and 1 base from J, the junction contained 8 bases not matched to a gene. The V gene's germline CDR1 is MGHRA and CDR2 YSYEKL. The CDR3 spans 19 residues. Amplification used 60 Vbeta primers and 13 Jbeta primers. The table came from immunoSEQ multiplex PCR; TCRdb's copy has only in-frame clones and leaves some out. The sample lists approximately 100,000 clones, 74% occurring once. This chain connects TRBV4-1 to TRBJ1-6; TRBD1 aligns across 8 bases. Sequencing was done on a sample of PBMCs. This clonotype was obtained from a human donor in good health. The CDR3 loop reads CASSQDPDRADSYNSPLHF. CDR3 coding DNA: TGCGCCAGCAGCCAAGATCCGGACAGGGCCGATTCCTATAATTCACCCCTCCACTTT.